This T cell receptor beta chain was recovered during a study of blood T cells in healthy people across ages. Study-level findings and limits: The lack of PBMC sorting stopped any conclusive naive versus antigen-experienced comparison. A strong correlation was found between TCR beta diversity and the percentage of naive T cells.

This clonotype was counted between two and nine times. Antigen: not known. The study isolated at least 7 million PBMCs from each sample. The second PCR ran about 6 to 12 cycles with a sample-barcoded 5' primer and J-beta primers. Paired-end reads containing CDR3 totaled no fewer than 2.5 million for each sample. TCRdb itself ran the 5' RACE reads through MiXCR, one entry per CDR3 protein. The sample lists under 800,000 distinct CDR3 sequences, approximately 43% occurring once. This clonotype was sampled from a woman aged 55-75 years in good health. The material sequenced was blood.

The CDR3 spells CATSDSLAGSTDTQYF. CDR3 DNA: TGTGCCACCAGTGATTCCTTAGCGGGAAGCACAGATACGCAGTATTTT. The chain has TRBV24-1 and TRBJ2-3; 8 bases line up with TRBD2. Trimming at V came to 2 bases and at J to 0 bases, leaving 3 bases not matched to a gene. Germline lookup yields CDR1 KGHDR and CDR2 SFDVKD. CDR3 length: 16 amino acids.